The 17 T cell receptor beta chains listed next were all sequenced from one sample in a study of shared clonotypes between healthy human individuals. Assay used: immunoSEQ multiplex PCR; TCRdb lists only in-frame clones, some missing. In the table there are 2.5 million or so clones, over 85% of which are singletons. Sequencing was performed on naive CD4+ T cells sorted from blood. Specified subset: CD45RA+ positively selected. These receptors were obtained from a man aged 18 to 29 in good health.

On this clone itself: At the DNA level, this CDR3 is encoded by other sequences in the same sample as well. This sequence joins TRBV9 and TRBJ2-7; D may be TRBD2 (5 bases). V was trimmed by 1 base and J by 2 bases, leaving 10 bases between them. Germline V lookup: CDR1 SGDLS, CDR2 YYNGEE. The CDR3 covers 14 residues. The CDR3 DNA reads as TGTGCCAGCAGCGTAACCAGCGGCACCTACGAGCAGTACTTC. Protein product: CASSVTSGTYEQYF.

The J gene is TRBJ1-1, the V gene TRBV19; weak D call: TRBD1 (5 bases). The length of the CDR3 is 14 residues. The germline CDR1 and CDR2 sequences are LNHDA and SQIVND (reference sequence). Trimming removed 5 bases from V and 0 bases from J, with 10 bases in between. CDR3 protein: CASSQQGLNTEAFF. The DNA of the CDR3 is TGTGCCAGTAGTCAGCAGGGATTGAACACTGAAGCTTTCTTT.

The rearrangement joins TRBV30 to TRBJ2-6; possible D gene TRBD1, 6 bases. V lost 4 bases to trimming and J lost 0 bases, with 19 bases between them. From germline, CDR1 is GTSNPN and CDR2 SVGIG (reference sequence). CDR3 size: 18 residues. The DNA of the CDR3 is TGTGCCTGGACCCGGCCCGGGACACCCCGCTCTGGGGCCAACGTCCTGACTTTC. This gives the protein CAWTRPGTPRSGANVLTF.

V usage is TRBV6-5 and J usage is TRBJ2-2; no clear D. Germline V lookup: CDR1 MNHEY, CDR2 SVGAGI. Trimming removed 2 bases at V and 8 bases at J, with 12 bases between. CDR3 length: 14 amino acids. CDR3 protein: CASSYDLWGGELFF. The DNA of the CDR3 is TGTGCCAGCAGTTACGATCTTTGGGGAGGGGAGCTGTTTTTT.

This sequence joins TRBV18 and TRBJ1-2, with D maybe TRBD1 (6 bases). Germline V gene lookup returns CDR1 KGHSH and CDR2 LQKENI. This CDR3 has 14 amino acids. V was trimmed by 2 bases and J by 5 bases, leaving 12 bases between them. CDR3 DNA sequence: TGTGCCAGCTCACCAAGGGGGGATTGGTATGGCTACACCTTC. This encodes CASSPRGDWYGYTF. Full variable domain (outside the CDR3, taken from reference TRBV18 and TRBJ1-2): NAGVMQNPRHLVRRRGQEARLRCSPMKGHSHVYWYRQLPEEGLKFMVYLQKENIIDESGMPKERFSAEFPKEGPSILRIQQVVRGDSAAYFCASSPRGDWYGYTFGSGTRLTVV.

This sequence joins TRBV5-5 and TRBJ1-4; D remains unclear. The CDR3 totals 16 residues. The ends were cut back, 0 bases at V and 0 bases at J, with 9 bases in the middle. The germline gives CDR1 SGHKS, CDR2 YYEKEE (reference sequence). CDR3 nucleotides: TGTGCCAGCAGCTTGGGGCCCTCTGCAACTAATGAAAAACTGTTTTTT. Translation gives CASSLGPSATNEKLFF.

The chain joins TRBV4-3 to TRBJ2-3; 7 bases line up with TRBD2. Trimming took 4 bases from V and 0 from J; bases not matched to a gene: 4. This CDR3 has 15 residues. Germline V gene lookup returns CDR1 LGHNA and CDR2 YSLEER. CDR3 DNA sequence: TGCGCCAGCAGCCCGAGGCGGGGGAGCACAGATACGCAGTATTTT. Translated: CASSPRRGSTDTQYF.

This chain uses TRBV29-1 with TRBJ1-2, with 7 positions matching TRBD1. Germline V gene data show CDR1 as SQVTM and CDR2 as ANQGSEA. V shed 7 bases, J shed 6 bases, and the junction held 11 bases outside the gene matches. The CDR3 extends over 13 amino acids. The DNA for the CDR3 is TGCAGCGCTCTGACAGGGAAGGAGGATGGCTACACCTTC. The encoded protein is CSALTGKEDGYTF.

A word on this clone: Other DNA sequences from this sample encode an identical CDR3 as well. The rearrangement links TRBV5-4 to TRBJ2-7, with TRBD1 as a possible D gene (5 bases). V was cut by 1 base and J by 4 bases, with 9 bases left in between. There are 13 residues in the CDR3. The germline V gene has CDR1 SGHNT and CDR2 YYREEE (reference sequence). The chain's CDR3 is CASSLPGPYEQYF. The CDR3 DNA reads TGTGCCAGCAGCTTGCCAGGGCCTTACGAGCAGTACTTC. Supplemented by reference TRBV5-4 and TRBJ2-7, the full variable domain reads ETGVTQSPTHLIKTRGQQVTLRCSSQSGHNTVSWYQQALGQGPQFIFQYYREEENGRGNFPPRFSGLQFPNYSSELNVNALELDDSALYLCASSLPGPYEQYFGPGTRLTVT.

The chain couples TRBV25-1 to TRBJ2-1; the match to TRBD2 covers 8 bases. The germline V gene has CDR1 MGHDK and CDR2 SYGVNS. Trimming took 5 bases from V and 7 from J; bases not matched to a gene: 4. The CDR3 totals 13 residues. The CDR3 coding sequence is TGTGCCAGCAGTCCAGCGGGAGTTAATGAGCAGTTCTTC. Its protein is CASSPAGVNEQFF.

The sample holds one count of this clone. The J gene is TRBJ2-2, the V gene TRBV18, with 8 bases lining up with TRBD1. The trim removed 3 bases at V and 1 base at J, leaving 1 base unmatched. The CDR3 spans 15 residues. The germline V gene encodes CDR1 KGHSH and CDR2 LQKENI. CDR3: CASSPRGLNTGELFF. CDR3 DNA: TGTGCCAGCTCACCCAGGGGGCTGAACACCGGGGAGCTGTTTTTT.

The chain joins TRBV5-6 to TRBJ1-4; 9 nucleotides align to TRBD1. CDR1 and CDR2 from the germline V gene are SGHDT and YYEEEE. V was clipped by 4 bases and J by 8 bases; unmatched bases: 6. CDR3 length equals 14 residues. CDR3 sequence: CASSRDRVLEKLFF. DNA of the CDR3: TGTGCCAGCAGCCGGGACAGGGTCTTAGAAAAACTGTTTTTT.

The V call is TRBV6-5, the J call TRBJ2-7, with 8 bases identical to TRBD2. V was clipped by 6 bases and J by 5 bases; unmatched bases: 6. The CDR3 is 13 residues long. From germline, CDR1 is MNHEY and CDR2 SVGAGI. CDR3 nucleotide sequence: TGTGCCAGCAGCCGGGGGGGCCGGGACGAGCAGTACTTC. Translation gives CASSRGGRDEQYF.

The chain couples TRBV29-1 to TRBJ2-3; the D gene could be TRBD1 or TRBD2 (5 bases each). Germline V lookup: CDR1 SQVTM, CDR2 ANQGSEA. The CDR3 contains 13 residues. V dropped 4 bases and J dropped 4 bases, with 12 bases sitting between them. CDR3 nucleotide sequence: TGCAGCGTTGGGGGGACCTATGCAGATACGCAGTATTTT. It encodes CSVGGTYADTQYF.

The chain combines TRBV7-2 with TRBJ2-7; D gene uncertain. Germline V CDR1 and CDR2: SGHTA, FQGNSA. V lost 5 bases to trimming and J lost 0 bases, with 17 bases between them. The CDR3 length is 16 residues. The DNA of the CDR3 is TGTGCCAGCAGCCCAACCTTGTGGAAAAGCTCCTACGAGCAGTACTTC. Protein: CASSPTLWKSSYEQYF.

This chain joins TRBV7-2 and TRBJ2-1; perhaps TRBD1 as D (5 bases). V was clipped by 0 bases and J by 4 bases, with 10 bases between them. Germline V gene lookup returns CDR1 SGHTA and CDR2 FQGNSA. The CDR3 has 15 residues. CDR3 nucleotides: TGTGCCAGCAGCTTAGCCGATACAGGTTACAATGAGCAGTTCTTC. The encoded protein is CASSLADTGYNEQFF.

This chain links TRBV29-1 with TRBJ2-2; 8 nucleotides match TRBD1. Germline V gene data show CDR1 as SQVTM and CDR2 as ANQGSEA. The junction had 2 bases not matched to a gene; V was cut back by 4 bases and J by 1 base. The CDR3 totals 14 residues. DNA of the CDR3: TGCAGCGTTGTAGGGACAGGGAACACCGGGGAGCTGTTTTTT. Residues: CSVVGTGNTGELFF.